The 14 T cell receptor beta chains in this list originate from one sample, sequenced in a study of blood T cell repertoires in COVID-19. TCRdb keeps only in-frame clones here, not all; method: immunoSEQ multiplex PCR. Of over 300,000 clones in the sample, about 89% were seen once. Source material: peripheral blood. These receptor sequences come from a man aged 40-49 years with acute or convalescent COVID-19.

V gene TRBV6-1 combines with J gene TRBJ1-2, with D unresolved. The CDR3 sequence is 13 residues long. The V and J ends lost 1 base and 8 bases respectively, with 11 bases between them. Germline assignment: CDR1 MNHNS and CDR2 SASEGT. CDR3 in amino acids: CASSEVNSGGYTF. For the CDR3, the DNA is TGTGCCAGCAGTGAAGTAAACAGCGGGGGCTACACCTTC.

The rearrangement joins TRBV7-2 to TRBJ1-1, with D hard to call. In germline, CDR1 is SGHTA, CDR2 FQGNSA. The CDR3 sequence is 13 residues long. The ends were cut back, 3 bases at V and 8 bases at J, with 13 bases in the middle. DNA for the CDR3: TGTGCCAGCAGCTTCTCCTGGAGAGGGGAAGCTTTCTTT. It yields the protein CASSFSWRGEAFF.

The rearrangement links TRBV7-3 to TRBJ2-5; possible D gene TRBD2, 6 bases. This CDR3 contains 17 residues. Germline assignment: CDR1 SGHTA and CDR2 FQGTGA. With 5 bases removed from V and 1 base from J, the gap between germline ends came to 20 bases. The CDR3, as DNA: TGTGCCAGCAGCCCTAACGGGGCGGGGCGGGGCCAAGAGACCCAGTACTTC. It encodes CASSPNGAGRGQETQYF.

The chain has TRBV5-6 and TRBJ1-2; 8 bases align to TRBD1. V gave up 5 bases and J gave up 7 bases; unmatched junction bases: 7. Germline V CDR1 and CDR2: SGHDT, YYEEEE. This CDR3 is built from 13 residues. CDR3 sequence: CASRRGQVAGYTF. The DNA for the CDR3 is TGTGCCAGCAGACGGGGACAGGTAGCTGGCTACACCTTC. The variable domain in full, completed from reference TRBV5-6 and TRBJ1-2, reads DAGVTQSPTHLIKTRGQQVTLRCSPKSGHDTVSWYQQALGQGPQFIFQYYEEEERQRGNFPDRFSGHQFPNYSSELNVNALLLGDSALYLCASRRGQVAGYTFGSGTRLTVV.

This clone has a handful of counts. The chain combines TRBV27 with TRBJ2-7, with 12 bases that match TRBD1. The CDR3 loop spans 14 amino acids. V lost 5 bases and J lost 6; bases outside the gene matches: 5. Germline V CDR1 and CDR2: MNHEY, SMNVEV (reference sequence). The CDR3 spells CASSMGQGAGEQYF. CDR3 sequence (DNA): TGTGCCAGCAGTATGGGACAGGGGGCCGGCGAGCAGTACTTC.

The chain uses TRBV12-1 and TRBJ1-5; TRBD1, the D gene given by the table, was not confirmed from the DNA. TRBV12-1 is described as a pseudogene. CDR3 length: 15 residues. CDR3 DNA sequence: TGTGCCAGCAGCCCTGGACAGACCAGCAATCAGCCCCAGCATTTT. Translated, it gives CASSPGQTSNQPQHF.

A remark on this clone: Its ends do not fully match the called genes, so a read error is possible. This CDR3 is CASSSAGGLPGETQYF. The CDR3 DNA is TGTGCTAGCAGCTCCGCAGGGGGCCTCCCAGGAGAGACCCAGTACTTC. This chain connects TRBV7-7 to TRBJ2-5; 8 bases line up with TRBD1. Germline CDR1 reads SSHAT; CDR2 reads FNYEAQ (reference sequence). The CDR3 sequence is 16 residues long.

The chain carries TRBV29-1 and TRBJ2-1; D gene unclear. Germline V gene lookup returns CDR1 SQVTM and CDR2 ANQGSEA. This CDR3 comprises 16 residues. The V end was cut by 0 bases, the J end by 2 bases, with 14 bases between. Here the CDR3 DNA reads TGCAGCGTTGAAGATATAAGTCCTAAGCCCTACAATGAGCAGTTCTTC. As protein: CSVEDISPKPYNEQFF.

V gene TRBV19 combines with J gene TRBJ1-2; 10 nucleotides line up with TRBD1. The germline V gene encodes CDR1 LNHDA and CDR2 SQIVND (reference sequence). The CDR3 consists of 12 residues. The trim removed 7 bases at V and 8 bases at J, leaving 4 bases unmatched. The CDR3 coding sequence is TGTGCCAGTACCCGGACAGGGGGAGGCTACACCTTC. Protein sequence: CASTRTGGGYTF. The full variable domain, rest sourced from reference TRBV19 and TRBJ1-2, is DGGITQSPKYLFRKEGQNVTLSCEQNLNHDAMYWYRQDPGQGLRLIYYSQIVNDFQKGDIAEGYSVSREKKESFPLTVTSAQKNPTAFYLCASTRTGGGYTFGSGTRLTVV.

The chain employs TRBV5-8 and TRBJ2-1; 8 nucleotides agree with TRBD2. Trimming at V came to 1 base and at J to 10 bases, leaving 13 bases not matched to a gene. The CDR3 runs 16 residues. Germline assignment: CDR1 SGHTS and CDR2 YDEGEE. DNA for the CDR3: TGTGCCAGCAGCTTGATAACTAGCGGAAGACTTAGGGAGCAGTTCTTC. Its protein is CASSLITSGRLREQFF.

The chain carries TRBV5-1 and TRBJ2-7; D is unclear. The germline V and J ends were trimmed by 2 bases and 6 bases, with 15 bases remaining between them. The CDR3 extends over 14 amino acids. Germline CDR1 and CDR2: SGHRS and YFSETQ. CDR3 amino acids: CASSLIDPTVEQYF. CDR3 in DNA: TGCGCCAGCAGCTTAATTGACCCGACTGTCGAGCAGTACTTC. The whole variable domain, filled in from reference TRBV5-1 and TRBJ2-7, reads KAGVTQTPRYLIKTRGQQVTLSCSPISGHRSVSWYQQTPGQGLQFLFEYFSETQRNKGNFPGRFSGRQFSNSRSEMNVSTLELGDSALYLCASSLIDPTVEQYFGPGTRLTVT.

The chain combines TRBV29-1 with TRBJ2-2; D is ambiguous. CDR3 size: 14 residues. Germline V gene sequence: CDR1 SQVTM, CDR2 ANQGSEA. The V end was cut by 2 bases, the J end by 2 bases, with 9 bases between. CDR3 protein: CSVESRTNTGELFF. The DNA for the CDR3 is TGCAGCGTTGAAAGTAGAACCAACACCGGGGAGCTGTTTTTT.

CDR3 DNA sequence: TGTGCCAGTAGTGTGACAGGGGCTAGACAGCCCCAGCATTTT. Translated, it gives CASSVTGARQPQHF. This rearrangement joins TRBV19 to TRBJ1-5; TRBD1 matches 8 bases. Losses at the gene ends were 5 bases for V and 7 bases for J; bases not matched to a gene: 7. The CDR3 spans 14 residues. Per the germline V gene, CDR1 is LNHDA and CDR2 is SQIVND (reference sequence).

The CDR3: CASSYSGGTGTEKLFF. The CDR3 DNA reads as TGTGCCAGCAGTTACTCGGGGGGGACAGGGACTGAAAAACTGTTTTTT. The chain joins TRBV6-5 to TRBJ1-4, with TRBD1 matching over 9 bases. Germline V gene sequence: CDR1 MNHEY, CDR2 SVGAGI. The J segment lost 7 bases and the V segment lost 0 bases, leaving 6 bases of the junction unmatched. This CDR3 is built from 16 residues.